The sequence of this TCR beta chain was determined in a study of cytomegalovirus exposure and HLA in healthy donors. Background on the study: An analysis done earlier identified fewer than 140 million unique TCR beta sequences from about 180 million T cells.

The PCR made use of 60 Vbeta and 13 Jbeta primers. The assay was immunoSEQ multiplex PCR, and TCRdb's table has in-frame clones only and misses some. The table includes approximately 160,000 clones, around 70% detected once. The donors gave bone marrow, and they were healthy. V lost 6 bases and J 4 bases, leaving 9 bases between the germline ends. Germline V lookup: CDR1 LGHNA, CDR2 YNFKEQ. This CDR3 has 12 amino acids. The clonotype originates from a man between 18 and 35 years old in good health and CMV-seropositive. V and J are TRBV4-2 and TRBJ1-1, with D possibly TRBD1 on 5 matching bases. Input material: PBMCs. The CDR3 DNA follows: TGTGCCAGCAGGGGGCCGGGCACTGAAGCTTTCTTT. As protein: CASRGPGTEAFF.